The TCR beta chain described here comes from a study of Ad26.COV2.S vaccination and SARS-CoV-2 variants. Treatment given: 15 to 20 received Ad26.COV2.S at low or high dose, single or two shots; about 5 received placebo; per-sample allocation not given. Collection of the samples took place on day 63 after the first injection of vaccine or placebo. Germline values: CDR1 KGHSH, CDR2 LQKENI. This CDR3 has 14 residues. The V gene end was trimmed by 3 bases and the J gene end by 6 bases; junction bases not matched to a gene: 5. This clone was recorded only once. The repertoire was sequenced with immunoSEQ multiplex PCR; TCRdb's copy has only in-frame clones and lacks some. Among about 320,000 clones, 85% to 90% were seen once, and the ten largest hold approximately 2%.

This chain joins TRBV18 and TRBJ2-1; TRBD1 agrees at 7 bases. The source of this sequence is a person between 18 and 65 years old who received the Ad26.COV2.S COVID-19 vaccine or a placebo. The sample in question was peripheral blood, obtained in a trial of Ad26.COV2.S vaccine versus placebo. The CDR3 DNA reads TGTGCCAGCTCACCCCAGACAGGGAGCAATGAGCAGTTCTTC. This sequence encodes CASSPQTGSNEQFF.